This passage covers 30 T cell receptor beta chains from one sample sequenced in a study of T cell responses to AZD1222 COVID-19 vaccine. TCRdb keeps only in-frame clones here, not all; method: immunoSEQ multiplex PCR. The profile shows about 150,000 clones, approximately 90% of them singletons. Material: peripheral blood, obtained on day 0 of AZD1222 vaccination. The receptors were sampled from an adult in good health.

The CDR3 nucleotides read TGTGCCACTCGGGGTAGCGGGAAAGAGACCCAGTACTTC. Translated: CATRGSGKETQYF. This chain uses TRBV24-1 with TRBJ2-5; 8 bases fit TRBD2. CDR1 is KGHDR, CDR2 SFDVKD, per germline. Germline trimming cut 10 bases from V and 3 bases from J; bases unmatched to any gene: 6. This CDR3 is 13 amino acids long.

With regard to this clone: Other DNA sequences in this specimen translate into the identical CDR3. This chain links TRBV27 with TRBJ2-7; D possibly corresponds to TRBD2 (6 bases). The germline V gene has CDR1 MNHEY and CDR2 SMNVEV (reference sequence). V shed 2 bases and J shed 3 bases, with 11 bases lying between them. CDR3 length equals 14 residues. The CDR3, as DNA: TGTGCCAGCAGTTTAGGGACTTCAAGCTACGAGCAGTACTTC. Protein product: CASSLGTSSYEQYF.

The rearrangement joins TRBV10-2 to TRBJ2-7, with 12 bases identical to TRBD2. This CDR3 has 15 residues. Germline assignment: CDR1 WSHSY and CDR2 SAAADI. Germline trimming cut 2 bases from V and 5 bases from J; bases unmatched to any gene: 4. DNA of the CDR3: TGCGCCAGCAGTGAGGGACTAGCGGGATGGAACGAGCAGTACTTC. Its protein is CASSEGLAGWNEQYF.

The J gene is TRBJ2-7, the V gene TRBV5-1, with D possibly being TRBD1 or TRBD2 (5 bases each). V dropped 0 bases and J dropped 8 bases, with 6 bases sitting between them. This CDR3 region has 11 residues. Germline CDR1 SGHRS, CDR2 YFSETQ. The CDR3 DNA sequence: TGCGCCAGCAGCTTGGGGGGGAAGCAGTACTTC. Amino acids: CASSLGGKQYF.

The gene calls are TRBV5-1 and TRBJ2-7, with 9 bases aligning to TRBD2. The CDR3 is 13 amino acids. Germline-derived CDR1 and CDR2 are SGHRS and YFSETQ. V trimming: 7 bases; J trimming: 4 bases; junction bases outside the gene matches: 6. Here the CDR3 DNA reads TGCGCCAGCCCGGCTAGCGGGAAGTACGAGCAGTACTTC. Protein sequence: CASPASGKYEQYF.

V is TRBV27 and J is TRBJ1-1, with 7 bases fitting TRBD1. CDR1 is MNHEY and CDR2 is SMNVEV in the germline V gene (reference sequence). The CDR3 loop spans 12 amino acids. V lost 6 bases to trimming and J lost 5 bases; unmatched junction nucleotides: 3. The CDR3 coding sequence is TGTGCCAGCAGGAACAGGGGTACTGAAGCTTTCTTT. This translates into CASRNRGTEAFF.

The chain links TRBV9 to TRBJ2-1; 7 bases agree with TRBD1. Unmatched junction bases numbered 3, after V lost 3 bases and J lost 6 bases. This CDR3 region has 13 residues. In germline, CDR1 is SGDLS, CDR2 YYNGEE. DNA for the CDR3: TGTGCCAGCAGCGGAGGGGGCCGCAATGAGCAGTTCTTC. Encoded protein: CASSGGGRNEQFF.

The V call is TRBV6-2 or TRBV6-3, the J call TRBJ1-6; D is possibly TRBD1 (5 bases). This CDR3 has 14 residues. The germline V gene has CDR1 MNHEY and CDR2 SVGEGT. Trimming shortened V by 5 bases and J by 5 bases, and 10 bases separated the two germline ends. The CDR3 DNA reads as TGTGCCAGCAGTCTGACAGTCCATAATTCACCCCTCCACTTT. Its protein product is CASSLTVHNSPLHF.

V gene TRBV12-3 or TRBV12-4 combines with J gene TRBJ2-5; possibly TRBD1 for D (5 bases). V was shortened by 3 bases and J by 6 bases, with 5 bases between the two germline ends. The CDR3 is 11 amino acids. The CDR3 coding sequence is TGTGCCAGCAGTTTGGGGCAGACCCAGTACTTC. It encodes CASSLGQTQYF.

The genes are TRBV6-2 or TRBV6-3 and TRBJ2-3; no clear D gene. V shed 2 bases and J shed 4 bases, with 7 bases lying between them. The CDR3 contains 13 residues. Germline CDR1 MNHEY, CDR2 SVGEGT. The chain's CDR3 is CASSYEWSDTQYF. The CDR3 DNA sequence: TGTGCCAGCAGTTACGAATGGTCAGATACGCAGTATTTT.

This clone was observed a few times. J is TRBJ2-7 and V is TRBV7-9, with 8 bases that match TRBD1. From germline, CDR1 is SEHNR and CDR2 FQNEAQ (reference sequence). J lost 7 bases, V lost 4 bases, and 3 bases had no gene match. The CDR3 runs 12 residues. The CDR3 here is CASSSQGAEQYF. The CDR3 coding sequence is TGTGCCAGCAGCTCCCAGGGGGCTGAGCAGTACTTC.

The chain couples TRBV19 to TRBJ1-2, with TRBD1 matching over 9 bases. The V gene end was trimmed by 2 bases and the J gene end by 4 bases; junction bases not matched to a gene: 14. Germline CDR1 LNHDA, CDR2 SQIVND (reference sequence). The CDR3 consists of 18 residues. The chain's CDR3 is CASSIMLAGQGTSYGYTF. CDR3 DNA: TGTGCCAGTAGTATAATGTTGGCGGGACAGGGAACCTCCTATGGCTACACCTTC.

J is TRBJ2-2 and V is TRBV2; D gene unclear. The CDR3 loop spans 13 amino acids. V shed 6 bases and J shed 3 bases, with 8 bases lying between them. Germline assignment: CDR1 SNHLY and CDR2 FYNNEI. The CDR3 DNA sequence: TGTGCCAGCAGGGGTACGGACACCGGGGAGCTGTTTTTT. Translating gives CASRGTDTGELFF. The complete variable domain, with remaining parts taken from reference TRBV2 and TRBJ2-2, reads EPEVTQTPSHQVTQMGQEVILRCVPISNHLYFYWYRQILGQKVEFLVSFYNNEISEKSEIFDDQFSVERPDGSNFTLKIRSTKLEDSAMYFCASRGTDTGELFFGEGSRLTVL.

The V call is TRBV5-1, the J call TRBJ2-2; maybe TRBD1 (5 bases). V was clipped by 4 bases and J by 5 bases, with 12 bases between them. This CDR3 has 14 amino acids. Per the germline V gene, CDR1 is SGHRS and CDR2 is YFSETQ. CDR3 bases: TGCGCCAGCAGCCCGACAGCGAGTACCGGGGAGCTGTTTTTT. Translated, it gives CASSPTASTGELFF.

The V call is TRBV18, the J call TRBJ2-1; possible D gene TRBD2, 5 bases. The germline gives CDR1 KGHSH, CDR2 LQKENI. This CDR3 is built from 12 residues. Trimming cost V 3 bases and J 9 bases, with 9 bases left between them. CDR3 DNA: TGTGCCAGCTCACCGAGGGCCGGTGAGCAGTTCTTC. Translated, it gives CASSPRAGEQFF.

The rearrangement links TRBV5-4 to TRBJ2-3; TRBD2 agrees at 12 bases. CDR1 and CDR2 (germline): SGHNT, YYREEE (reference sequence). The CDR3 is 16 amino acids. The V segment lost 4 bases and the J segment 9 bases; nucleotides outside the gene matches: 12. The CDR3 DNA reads TGTGCCAGCAGCCCCTCTTTACTAGCGGGAGGAAGGACGCAGTATTTT. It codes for CASSPSLLAGGRTQYF.

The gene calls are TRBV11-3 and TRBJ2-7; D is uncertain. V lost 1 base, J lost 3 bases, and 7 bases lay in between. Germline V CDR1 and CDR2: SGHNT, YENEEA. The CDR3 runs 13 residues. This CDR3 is CASSLGSNYEQYF. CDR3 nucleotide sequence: TGTGCCAGCAGCTTAGGGTCGAACTACGAGCAGTACTTC.

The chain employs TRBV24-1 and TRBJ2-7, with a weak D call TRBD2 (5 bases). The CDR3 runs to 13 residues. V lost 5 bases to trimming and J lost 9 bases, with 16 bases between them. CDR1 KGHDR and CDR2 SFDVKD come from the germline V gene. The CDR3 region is CATSGHPAEGQYF. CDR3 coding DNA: TGTGCCACCAGTGGCCACCCAGCCGAGGGGCAGTACTTC.

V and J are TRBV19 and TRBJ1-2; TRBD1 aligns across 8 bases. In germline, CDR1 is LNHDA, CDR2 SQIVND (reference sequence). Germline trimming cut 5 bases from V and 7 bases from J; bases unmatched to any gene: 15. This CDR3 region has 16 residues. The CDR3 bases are TGTGCCAGTAGTTTTAACATCCTGAGACAGGGGACTGGCTACACCTTC. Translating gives CASSFNILRQGTGYTF.

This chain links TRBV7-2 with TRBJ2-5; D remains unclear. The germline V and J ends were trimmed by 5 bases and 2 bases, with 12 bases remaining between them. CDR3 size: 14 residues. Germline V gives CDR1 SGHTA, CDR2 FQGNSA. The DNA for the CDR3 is TGTGCCAGCAGCCATAGGGCCGGGCAAGAGACCCAGTACTTC. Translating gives CASSHRAGQETQYF.

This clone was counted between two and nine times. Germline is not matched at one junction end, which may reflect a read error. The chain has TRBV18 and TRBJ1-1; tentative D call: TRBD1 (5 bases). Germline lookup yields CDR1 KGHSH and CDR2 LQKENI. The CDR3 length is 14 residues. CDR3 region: CASSYGRGNIEAFF. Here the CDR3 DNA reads TGTGCCAGCTCCTATGGACGGGGGAACATTGAAGCTTTCTTT. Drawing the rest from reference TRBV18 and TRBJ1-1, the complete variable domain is NAGVMQNPRHLVRRRGQEARLRCSPMKGHSHVYWYRQLPEEGLKFMVYLQKENIIDESGMPKERFSAEFPKEGPSILRIQQVVRGDSAAYFCASSYGRGNIEAFFGQGTRLTVV.

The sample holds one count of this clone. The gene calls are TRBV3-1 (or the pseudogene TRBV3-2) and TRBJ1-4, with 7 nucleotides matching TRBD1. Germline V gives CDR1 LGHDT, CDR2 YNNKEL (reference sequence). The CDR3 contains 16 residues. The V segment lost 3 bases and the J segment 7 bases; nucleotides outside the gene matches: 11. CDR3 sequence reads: CASSQNPPGQLEKLFF. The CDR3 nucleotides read TGTGCCAGCAGCCAGAACCCACCGGGACAGCTTGAAAAACTGTTTTTT.

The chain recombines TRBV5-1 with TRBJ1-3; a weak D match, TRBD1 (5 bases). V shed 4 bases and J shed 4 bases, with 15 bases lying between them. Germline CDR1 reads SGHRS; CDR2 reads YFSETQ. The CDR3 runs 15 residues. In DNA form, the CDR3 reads TGCGCCAGCAGCCCGGGACTCTGGGAGGGAAACACCATATATTTT. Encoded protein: CASSPGLWEGNTIYF.

The chain's CDR3 is CASSPEGGKAFF. In DNA, the CDR3 is TGTGCCAGCTCACCGGAGGGGGGGAAAGCTTTCTTT. V usage is TRBV18 and J usage is TRBJ1-1; the D gene is possibly TRBD1 (6 bases). CDR1 and CDR2 (germline): KGHSH, LQKENI. V was clipped by 3 bases and J by 9 bases, with 11 bases between them. The CDR3 spans 12 residues.

The CDR3 region has the DNA TGTGCCAGTAGTCCGCACGACAGGGGGAATTCACCCCTCCACTTT. This translates into CASSPHDRGNSPLHF. This rearrangement joins TRBV19 to TRBJ1-6, with 9 bases aligning to TRBD1. Looked up from germline, CDR1 is LNHDA and CDR2 is SQIVND (reference sequence). The trim removed 5 bases at V and 7 bases at J, leaving 6 bases unmatched. The CDR3 is 15 residues long.

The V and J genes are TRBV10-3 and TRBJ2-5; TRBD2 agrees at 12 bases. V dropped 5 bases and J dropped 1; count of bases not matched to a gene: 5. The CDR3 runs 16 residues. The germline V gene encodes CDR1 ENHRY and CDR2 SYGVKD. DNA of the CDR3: TGTGCCATCAGTCCGGGACTAGCGGGCGGCCAAGAGACCCAGTACTTC. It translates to CAISPGLAGGQETQYF.

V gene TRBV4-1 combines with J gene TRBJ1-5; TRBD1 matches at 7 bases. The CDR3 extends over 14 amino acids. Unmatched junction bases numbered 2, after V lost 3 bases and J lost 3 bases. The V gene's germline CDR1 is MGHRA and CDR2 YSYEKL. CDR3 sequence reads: CASSQGQPNQPQHF. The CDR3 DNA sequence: TGCGCCAGCAGCCAGGGACAGCCCAATCAGCCCCAGCATTTT.

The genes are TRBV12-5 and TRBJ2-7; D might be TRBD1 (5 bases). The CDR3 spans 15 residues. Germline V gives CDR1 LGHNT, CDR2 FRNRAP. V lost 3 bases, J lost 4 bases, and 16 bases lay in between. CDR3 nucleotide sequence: TGTGCTAGTGGTTTCGCCCCACTTCAGGGTTACGAGCAGTACTTC. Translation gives CASGFAPLQGYEQYF. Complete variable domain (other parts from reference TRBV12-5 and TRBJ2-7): DARVTQTPRHKVTEMGQEVTMRCQPILGHNTVFWYRQTMMQGLELLAYFRNRAPLDDSGMPKDRFSAEMPDATLATLKIQPSEPRDSAVYFCASGFAPLQGYEQYFGPGTRLTVT.

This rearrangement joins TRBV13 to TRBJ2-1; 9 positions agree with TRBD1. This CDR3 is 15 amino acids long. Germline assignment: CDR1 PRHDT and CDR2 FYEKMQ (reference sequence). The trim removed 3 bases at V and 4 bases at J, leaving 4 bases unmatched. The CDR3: CASSLSGTGYNEQFF. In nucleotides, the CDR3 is TGTGCCAGCAGCTTGAGCGGGACAGGGTACAATGAGCAGTTCTTC.

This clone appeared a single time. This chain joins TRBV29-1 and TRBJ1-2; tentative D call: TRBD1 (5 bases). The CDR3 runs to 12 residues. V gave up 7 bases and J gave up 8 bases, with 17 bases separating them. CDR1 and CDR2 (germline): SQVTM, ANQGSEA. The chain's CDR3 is CSAEGNQVGYTF. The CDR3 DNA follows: TGCAGCGCAGAGGGGAATCAGGTCGGCTACACCTTC.